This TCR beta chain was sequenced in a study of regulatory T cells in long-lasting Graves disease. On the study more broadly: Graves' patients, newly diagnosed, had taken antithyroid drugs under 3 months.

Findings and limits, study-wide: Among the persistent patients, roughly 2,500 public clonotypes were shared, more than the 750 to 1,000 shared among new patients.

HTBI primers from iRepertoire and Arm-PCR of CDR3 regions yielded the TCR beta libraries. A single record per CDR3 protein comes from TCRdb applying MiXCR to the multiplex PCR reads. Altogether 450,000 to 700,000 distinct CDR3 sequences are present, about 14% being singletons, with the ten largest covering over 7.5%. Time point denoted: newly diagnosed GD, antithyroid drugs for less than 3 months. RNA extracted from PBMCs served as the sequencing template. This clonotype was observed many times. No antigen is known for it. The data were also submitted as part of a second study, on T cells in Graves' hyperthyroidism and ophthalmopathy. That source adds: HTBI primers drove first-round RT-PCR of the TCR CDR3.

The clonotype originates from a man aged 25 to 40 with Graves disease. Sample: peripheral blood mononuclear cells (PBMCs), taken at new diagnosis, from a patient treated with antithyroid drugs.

CDR3 nucleotides: TGCAGTGCTCCAAAACAAGCCTACAATGAGCAGTTCTTC. It yields the protein CSAPKQAYNEQFF. The gene calls are TRBV20-1 and TRBJ2-1; D gene uncertain. Trimming took 5 bases from V and 2 from J, leaving 10 bases between them. The CDR3 has 13 residues. Germline CDR1 and CDR2: DFQATT and SNEGSKA (reference sequence).